Below, 26 T cell receptor beta chains from the same sample are listed, as sequenced in a study of technical replicates of blood from a handful of donors. Some clones are missing from TCRdb's copy, which holds only in-frame ones; the method was immunoSEQ multiplex PCR. Of tens of thousands of clones in the sample, roughly 95% were seen once. Sample: T cells isolated from PBMCs. The receptors stem from a human donor in good health.

This chain links TRBV28 with TRBJ2-7, with D possibly matching TRBD2 (6 bases). The germline V gene encodes CDR1 MDHEN and CDR2 SYDVKM. The CDR3 is 13 amino acids. Trimming removed 2 bases at V and 10 bases at J, with 15 bases between. CDR3 protein: CASSLNLPGLQYF. The CDR3 bases are TGTGCCAGCAGTTTAAATCTTCCGGGACTTCAGTACTTC. Using reference TRBV28 and TRBJ2-7 for the parts outside the CDR3, the full variable domain is DVKVTQSSRYLVKRTGEKVFLECVQDMDHENMFWYRQDPGLGLRLIYFSYDVKMKEKGDIPEGYSVSREKKERFSLILESASTNQTSMYLCASSLNLPGLQYFGPGTRLTVT.

The chain links TRBV6-5 to TRBJ1-1; TRBD1 matches at 8 bases. The CDR3 has 14 residues. V lost 7 bases and J lost 5; bases outside the gene matches: 9. Germline-derived CDR1 and CDR2 are MNHEY and SVGAGI. CDR3 loop: CASIATGGWTEAFF. For the CDR3, the DNA is TGTGCCAGCATAGCCACAGGGGGTTGGACTGAAGCTTTCTTT.

This clone was picked up one time. This chain uses TRBV6-4 with TRBJ1-5; weak D call: TRBD1 (6 bases). V lost 8 bases and J 7 bases, leaving 15 bases between the germline ends. The CDR3 runs 13 residues. CDR1 and CDR2 from the germline V gene are MRHNA and SNTAGT. CDR3 sequence reads: CASGRGAGQPQHF. In DNA, the CDR3 is TGTGCCAGCGGGCGGGGGGCAGGGCAGCCCCAGCATTTT.

The V and J genes are TRBV28 and TRBJ1-3, with 10 positions matching TRBD1. Trimming removed 5 bases from V and 1 base from J; junction bases left unmatched: 5. CDR1 and CDR2 (germline): MDHEN, SYDVKM. This CDR3 has 16 residues. The CDR3 DNA follows: TGTGCCAGCAGTCCCTGGACAGGGGGATCTGGAAACACCATATATTTT. Translation: CASSPWTGGSGNTIYF.

The chain couples TRBV13 to TRBJ2-1, with a weak D call TRBD2 (5 bases). Looked up from germline, CDR1 is PRHDT and CDR2 is FYEKMQ (reference sequence). The germline V and J ends were trimmed by 0 bases and 10 bases, with 10 bases remaining between them. The CDR3 contains 13 residues. This CDR3 is CASSLGERPEQFF. CDR3 sequence (DNA): TGTGCCAGCAGCTTAGGCGAGCGGCCCGAGCAGTTCTTC. Drawing the rest from reference TRBV13 and TRBJ2-1, the complete variable domain is AAGVIQSPRHLIKEKRETATLKCYPIPRHDTVYWYQQGPGQDPQFLISFYEKMQSDKGSIPDRFSAQQFSDYHSELNMSSLELGDSALYFCASSLGERPEQFFGPGTRLTVL.

The chain combines TRBV27 with TRBJ2-2, with D maybe TRBD1 (6 bases). Trimming left V 6 bases short and J 6 bases short, with 11 bases between. The V gene's germline CDR1 is MNHEY and CDR2 SMNVEV (reference sequence). There are 13 residues in the CDR3. The CDR3 DNA sequence: TGTGCCAGCAGACTACAGGGTCCCGGGGAGCTGTTTTTT. This translates into CASRLQGPGELFF.

The V and J genes are TRBV2 and TRBJ2-3, with D possibly being TRBD1 (6 bases). V was trimmed by 6 bases and J by 5 bases, leaving 6 bases between them. Looked up from germline, CDR1 is SNHLY and CDR2 is FYNNEI. This CDR3 spans 11 amino acids. CDR3 DNA: TGTGCCAGCAGACAGGGAGATACGCAGTATTTT. Its protein is CASRQGDTQYF.

The V call is TRBV6-1, the J call TRBJ1-4; 9 positions agree with TRBD1. Looked up from germline, CDR1 is MNHNS and CDR2 is SASEGT. The CDR3 length is 16 residues. Trimming cost V 2 bases and J 8 bases; bases outside gene matches: 9. The CDR3 here is CASSESGTGWGEKLFF. DNA of the CDR3: TGTGCCAGCAGTGAATCAGGGACAGGGTGGGGGGAAAAACTGTTTTTT.

V usage is TRBV28 and J usage is TRBJ1-5, with D possibly TRBD1 on 6 matching bases. Trimming removed 1 base from V and 2 bases from J, with 6 bases in between. This CDR3 has 14 residues. CDR1 and CDR2 (germline): MDHEN, SYDVKM. The chain's CDR3 is CASSLSGGNQPQHF. Here the CDR3 DNA reads TGTGCCAGCAGTTTATCAGGGGGCAATCAGCCCCAGCATTTT.

The chain couples TRBV27 to TRBJ1-5; TRBD1 aligns across 7 bases. The J segment lost 5 bases and the V segment lost 1 base, leaving 2 bases of the junction unmatched. The CDR3 is 14 amino acids. Germline CDR1 is MNHEY and CDR2 is SMNVEV (reference sequence). DNA of the CDR3: TGTGCCAGCAGTTTATTTACAGGGGATCAGCCCCAGCATTTT. Translated, it gives CASSLFTGDQPQHF.

The chain has TRBV5-1 and TRBJ2-4; 8 bases agree with TRBD2. V was pared by 4 bases and J by 9 bases, with 9 bases of the junction left unmatched. CDR1 and CDR2 (germline): SGHRS, YFSETQ. This CDR3 spans 14 amino acids. The chain's CDR3 is CASSLAGLGGIQYF. As DNA, the CDR3 is TGCGCCAGCAGCCTAGCGGGCCTCGGCGGCATTCAGTACTTC.

This clone came up once. The rearrangement links TRBV19 to TRBJ1-1; D is unclear. Germline loops: CDR1 LNHDA, CDR2 SQIVND (reference sequence). The CDR3 has 14 residues. The V end was cut by 6 bases, the J end by 1 base, with 12 bases between. The CDR3 DNA follows: TGTGCCAGTAGGAGGACTACAGAGAACACTGAAGCTTTCTTT. It yields the protein CASRRTTENTEAFF.

The chain employs TRBV11-2 and TRBJ2-4; D uncertain. Trimming left V 5 bases short and J 3 bases short, with 14 bases between. Germline CDR1 is SGHAT and CDR2 is FQNNGV. CDR3 size: 15 residues. CDR3 DNA: TGTGCCAGCAGCCAGAGACGCGGATTCAAAAACATTCAGTACTTC. The encoded protein is CASSQRRGFKNIQYF.

The chain employs TRBV19 and TRBJ1-1; D possibly corresponds to TRBD1 (5 bases). The CDR3 contains 14 residues. V dropped 0 bases and J dropped 8 bases, with 13 bases sitting between them. From germline, CDR1 is LNHDA and CDR2 SQIVND (reference sequence). The CDR3 DNA is TGTGCCAGTAGTATAGATTTAGGCGACAGAGAAGCTTTCTTT. Translation: CASSIDLGDREAFF.

The rearrangement uses TRBV28 and TRBJ1-5, with D possibly matching TRBD1 (6 bases). Germline V gives CDR1 MDHEN, CDR2 SYDVKM. The CDR3 extends over 16 amino acids. Trimming shortened V by 6 bases and J by 3 bases, and 18 bases separated the two germline ends. In DNA, the CDR3 is TGTGCCAGCAGCTCTGAGACGGACAGCTTCAATCAGCCCCAGCATTTT. This translates into CASSSETDSFNQPQHF.

Points on this clone: The conserved final phenylalanine or tryptophan is absent from the CDR3, which likely points to a read error. The DNA is left out, because the CDR3 cannot be placed on it with certainty; the CDR3 is given as TCRdb lists it. CDR3 region: CASSPANSG. This chain links TRBV2 with TRBJ1-1. Counting both end residues, the CDR3 totals 9 amino acids. Per the germline V gene, CDR1 is SNHLY and CDR2 is FYNNEI.

This clone appeared a few times. V usage is TRBV6-1 and J usage is TRBJ1-6; perhaps TRBD1 as D (6 bases). With 4 bases removed from V and 9 bases from J, the gap between germline ends came to 16 bases. The CDR3 is 15 residues long. Looked up from germline, CDR1 is MNHNS and CDR2 is SASEGT. The CDR3 DNA reads TGTGCCAGCAGTGGCTTAGACAGGCATGGTTCACCCCTCCACTTT. The encoded protein is CASSGLDRHGSPLHF.

V is TRBV10-3 and J is TRBJ1-1, with TRBD1 identical over 9 bases. Per the germline V gene, CDR1 is ENHRY and CDR2 is SYGVKD. This CDR3 spans 14 amino acids. The V segment lost 5 bases and the J segment 3 bases; nucleotides outside the gene matches: 4. The CDR3 sequence: CAISRDRADTEAFF. CDR3 coding DNA: TGTGCCATCAGTAGGGACAGGGCGGACACTGAAGCTTTCTTT.

V gene TRBV4-1 combines with J gene TRBJ1-4; unclear D gene. The V end lost 1 base, the J end lost 8 bases, and 5 bases lay between the germline ends. There are 12 residues in the CDR3. Germline assignment: CDR1 MGHRA and CDR2 YSYEKL. CDR3 residues: CASSQAEEKLFF. The CDR3 DNA reads as TGCGCCAGCAGCCAAGCAGAAGAAAAACTGTTTTTT.

In its sample, this clone was seen once. This rearrangement joins TRBV28 to TRBJ1-2, with 11 positions matching TRBD1. J gave up 0 bases and V 4 bases, and 4 bases lay outside the gene matches. Germline V gives CDR1 MDHEN, CDR2 SYDVKM. The CDR3 contains 16 residues. CDR3 region: CASSSGTGGANYGYTF. As DNA, the CDR3 is TGTGCCAGCAGTTCAGGGACAGGGGGGGCTAACTATGGCTACACCTTC.

The CDR3 nucleotides are TGTGCCAGCAGGGTCAGACTAGCAGCCTACAATGAGCAGTTCTTC. It is translated as CASRVRLAAYNEQFF. The V and J genes are TRBV2 and TRBJ2-1; TRBD2 aligns across 7 bases. This CDR3 is built from 15 residues. J lost 2 bases, V lost 6 bases, and 7 bases had no gene match. Looked up from germline, CDR1 is SNHLY and CDR2 is FYNNEI.

This clone appeared a single time. The J gene is TRBJ2-7, the V gene TRBV28; 10 bases are shared with TRBD1. J lost 2 bases, V lost 6 bases, and 7 bases had no gene match. The germline CDR1 and CDR2 sequences are MDHEN and SYDVKM. The CDR3 runs to 15 residues. The CDR3 here is CASSRGTGVTYEQYF. As DNA, the CDR3 is TGTGCCAGCAGCCGAGGGACAGGGGTTACCTACGAGCAGTACTTC.

CDR3 coding DNA: TGTGCCAGCAGTGACGCCACGGAAAGCCTAGGCACAGATACGCAGTATTTT. Its translation: CASSDATESLGTDTQYF. The chain recombines TRBV6-4 with TRBJ2-3, with D unresolved. The V end lost 2 bases, the J end lost 1 base, and 16 bases lay between the germline ends. The CDR3 spans 17 residues. Per the germline V gene, CDR1 is MRHNA and CDR2 is SNTAGT.

The rearrangement joins TRBV5-6 to TRBJ2-7; TRBD2 aligns across 8 bases. The CDR3 consists of 13 residues. The V gene's germline CDR1 is SGHDT and CDR2 YYEEEE. V was clipped by 7 bases and J by 6 bases; unmatched bases: 9. DNA of the CDR3: TGTGCCAGCGCCACGGGACTAGTACCCGAGCAGTACTTC. Residues: CASATGLVPEQYF.

The CDR3 sequence: CASSLVGRGWPGELFF. The CDR3 coding sequence is TGTGCCAGCAGTTTAGTCGGGAGAGGTTGGCCCGGGGAGCTGTTTTTT. The V and J genes are TRBV28 and TRBJ2-2; TRBD2 is a possible D gene (6 bases). V was clipped by 2 bases and J by 6 bases, with 16 bases between them. Germline V gene lookup returns CDR1 MDHEN and CDR2 SYDVKM. The CDR3 has 16 residues.

V and J are TRBV10-3 and TRBJ2-6; D might be TRBD2 (6 bases). The germline V gene encodes CDR1 ENHRY and CDR2 SYGVKD. Trimming took 10 bases from V and 12 from J, leaving 19 bases between them. CDR3 length equals 13 residues. The CDR3 is CANGGPGGVVLTF. The CDR3 nucleotides read TGTGCCAACGGAGGTCCAGGCGGGGTCGTCCTGACTTTC.